What follows describes a single TCR beta chain. The antigen remains undetermined. This sample is drawn from a study of a mutant IDH1 vaccine in newly diagnosed glioma. Study in general: Following radiotherapy alone, or alongside temozolomide cycles, vaccination was started after an interval of 4-6 weeks. Of the patients given treatment, approximately 60% were male and about 38% were female, and a mean age of roughly 40 years was recorded.

The germline CDR1 and CDR2 sequences are SEHNR and FQNEAQ (reference sequence). Trimming shortened V by 5 bases and J by 5 bases, and 22 bases separated the two germline ends. The CDR3 runs 16 residues. Assay: immunoSEQ multiplex PCR; the TCRdb copy retains only in-frame clones and omits some. The sample contains tens of thousands of clones, roughly 84% of which appear only once. This sample's time point: week 11, during vaccination. In the vaccine, a single dose held 300 ug of the mutant IDH1 20-mer peptide, along with topical imiquimod. The gene calls are TRBV7-9 and TRBJ2-7, with D maybe TRBD2 (5 bases). The sequence was obtained from a man in his forties with glioma. Here the sequenced sample was PBMCs, taken from a glioma patient whose treatment included an IDH1 peptide vaccine. The CDR3 bases are TGTGCCAGCAGCCTTTTGGTTAGTGGGAGCGCAAACGAGCAGTACTTC. Protein product: CASSLLVSGSANEQYF.